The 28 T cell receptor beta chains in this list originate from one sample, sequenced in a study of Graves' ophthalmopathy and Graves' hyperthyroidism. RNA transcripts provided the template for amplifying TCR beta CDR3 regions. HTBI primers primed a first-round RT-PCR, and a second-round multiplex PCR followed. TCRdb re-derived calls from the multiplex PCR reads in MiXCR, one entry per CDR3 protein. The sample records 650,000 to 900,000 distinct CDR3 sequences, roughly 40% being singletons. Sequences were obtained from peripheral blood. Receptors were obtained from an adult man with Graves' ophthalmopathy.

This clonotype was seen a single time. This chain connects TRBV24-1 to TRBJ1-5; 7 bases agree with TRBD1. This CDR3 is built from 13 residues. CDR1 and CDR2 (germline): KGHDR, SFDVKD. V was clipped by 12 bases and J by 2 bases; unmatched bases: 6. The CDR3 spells CAQRGQGNQPQHF. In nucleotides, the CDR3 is TGTGCCCAAAGGGGGCAGGGCAATCAGCCCCAGCATTTT.

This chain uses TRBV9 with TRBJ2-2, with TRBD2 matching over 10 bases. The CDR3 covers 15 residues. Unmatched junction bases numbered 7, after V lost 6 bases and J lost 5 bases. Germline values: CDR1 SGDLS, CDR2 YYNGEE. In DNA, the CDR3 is TGTGCCAGCACTAGCGGGGGACGAAGAACCGGGGAGCTGTTTTTT. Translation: CASTSGGRRTGELFF.

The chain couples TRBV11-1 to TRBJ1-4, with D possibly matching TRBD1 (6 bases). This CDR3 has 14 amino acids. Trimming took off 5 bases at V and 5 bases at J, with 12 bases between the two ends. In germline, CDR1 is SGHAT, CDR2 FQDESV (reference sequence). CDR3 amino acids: CASSPKGVNEKLFF. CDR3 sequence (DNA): TGTGCCAGCAGCCCTAAGGGGGTCAATGAAAAACTGTTTTTT.

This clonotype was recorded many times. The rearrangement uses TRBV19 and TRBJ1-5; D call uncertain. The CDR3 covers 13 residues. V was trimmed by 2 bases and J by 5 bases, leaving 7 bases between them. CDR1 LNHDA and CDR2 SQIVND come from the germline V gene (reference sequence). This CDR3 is CASSIRSDQPQHF. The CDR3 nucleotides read TGTGCCAGTAGTATACGCAGTGATCAGCCCCAGCATTTT.

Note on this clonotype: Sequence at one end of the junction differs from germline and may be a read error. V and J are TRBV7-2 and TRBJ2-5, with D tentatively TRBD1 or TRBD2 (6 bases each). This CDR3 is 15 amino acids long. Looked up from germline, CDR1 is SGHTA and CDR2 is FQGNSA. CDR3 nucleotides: TGTGCCAGCAGCGTGCATAGGGGGGTTGGAGAGACCCAGGACTTC. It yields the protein CASSVHRGVGETQDF.

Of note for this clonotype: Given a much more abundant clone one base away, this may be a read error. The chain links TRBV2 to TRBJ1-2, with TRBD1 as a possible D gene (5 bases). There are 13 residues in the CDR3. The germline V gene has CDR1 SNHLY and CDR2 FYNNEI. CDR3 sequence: CASSETVPYGYTF. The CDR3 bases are TGTGCCAGTAGTGAGACAGTGCCCTATGGCTACACCTTC.

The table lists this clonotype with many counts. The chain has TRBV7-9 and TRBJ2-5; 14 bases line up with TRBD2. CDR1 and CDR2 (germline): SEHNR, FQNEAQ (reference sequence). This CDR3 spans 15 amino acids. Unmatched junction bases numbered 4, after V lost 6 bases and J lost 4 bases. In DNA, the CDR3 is TGTGCCAGCAGGGGGACTAGCGGGAGTGGAGAGACCCAGTACTTC. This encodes CASRGTSGSGETQYF.

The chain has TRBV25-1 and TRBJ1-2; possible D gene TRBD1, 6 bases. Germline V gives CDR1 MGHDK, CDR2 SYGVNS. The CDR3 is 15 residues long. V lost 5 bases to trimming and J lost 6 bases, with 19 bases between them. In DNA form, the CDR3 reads TGTGCCAGCAGTTTATCGATGGGGGCAGGGGATGGCTACACCTTC. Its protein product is CASSLSMGAGDGYTF.

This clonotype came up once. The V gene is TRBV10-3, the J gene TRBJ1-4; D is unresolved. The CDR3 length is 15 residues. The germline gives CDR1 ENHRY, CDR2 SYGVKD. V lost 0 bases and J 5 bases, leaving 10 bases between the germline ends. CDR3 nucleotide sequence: TGTGCCATCAGTGAGTCGTCTGGTCAAAATGAAAAACTGTTTTTT. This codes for CAISESSGQNEKLFF.

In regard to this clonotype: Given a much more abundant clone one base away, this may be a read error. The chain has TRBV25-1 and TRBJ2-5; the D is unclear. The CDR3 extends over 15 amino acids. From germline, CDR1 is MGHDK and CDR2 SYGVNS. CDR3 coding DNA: TGCGCCAGCAGCTTGTATCTTCGAAGCCAAGAGTCCCAGTACTTC. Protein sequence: CASSLYLRSQESQYF. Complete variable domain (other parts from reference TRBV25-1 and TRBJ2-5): EADIYQTPRYLVIGTGKKITLECSQTMGHDKMYWYQQDPGMELHLIHYSYGVNSTEKGDLSSESTVSRIRTEHFPLTLESARPSHTSQYLCASSLYLRSQESQYFGPGTRLLVL.

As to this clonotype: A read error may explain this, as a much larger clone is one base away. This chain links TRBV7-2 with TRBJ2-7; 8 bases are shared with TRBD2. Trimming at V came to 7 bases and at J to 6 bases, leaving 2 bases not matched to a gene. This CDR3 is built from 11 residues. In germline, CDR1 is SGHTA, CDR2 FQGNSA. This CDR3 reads CASTRGGEQYF. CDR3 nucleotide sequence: TGTGCCAGCACCCGGGGGGGCGAGCAGTACTTC.

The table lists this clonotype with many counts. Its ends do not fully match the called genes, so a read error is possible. CDR3 protein: CASSKGQGRTETQYF. The CDR3 DNA is TGTGCTAGCAGCAAAGGACAGGGGCGCACGGAGACCCAGTACTTC. The chain has TRBV7-7 and TRBJ2-5, with TRBD1 matching 9 bases. Looked up from germline, CDR1 is SSHAT and CDR2 is FNYEAQ (reference sequence). This CDR3 is built from 15 residues.

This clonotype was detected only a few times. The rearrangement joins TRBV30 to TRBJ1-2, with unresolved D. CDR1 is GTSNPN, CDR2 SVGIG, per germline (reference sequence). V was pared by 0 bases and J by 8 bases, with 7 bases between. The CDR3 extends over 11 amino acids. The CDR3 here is CAWSVLVGYTF. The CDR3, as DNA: TGTGCCTGGAGTGTACTGGTCGGCTACACCTTC. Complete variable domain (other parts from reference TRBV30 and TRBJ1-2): SQTIHQWPATLVQPVGSPLSLECTVEGTSNPNLYWYRQAAGRGLQLLFYSVGIGQISSEVPQNLSASRPQDRQFILSSKKLLLSDSGFYLCAWSVLVGYTFGSGTRLTVV.

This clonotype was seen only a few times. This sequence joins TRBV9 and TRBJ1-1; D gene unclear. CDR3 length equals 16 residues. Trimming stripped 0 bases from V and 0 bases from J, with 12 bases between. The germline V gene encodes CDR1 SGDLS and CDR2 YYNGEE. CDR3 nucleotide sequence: TGTGCCAGCAGCGTAGCTACGGTGAATGTGAACACTGAAGCTTTCTTT. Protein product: CASSVATVNVNTEAFF.

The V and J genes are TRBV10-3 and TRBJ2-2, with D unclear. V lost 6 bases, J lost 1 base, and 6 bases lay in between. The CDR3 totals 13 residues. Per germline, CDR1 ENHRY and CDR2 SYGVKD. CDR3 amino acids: CAIRTENTGELFF. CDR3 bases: TGTGCCATCAGGACGGAGAACACCGGGGAGCTGTTTTTT.

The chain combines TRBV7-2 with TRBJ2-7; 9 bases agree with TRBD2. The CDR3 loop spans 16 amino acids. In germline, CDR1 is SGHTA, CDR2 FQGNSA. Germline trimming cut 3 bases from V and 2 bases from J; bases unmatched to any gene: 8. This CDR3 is CASSFIGGRAAYEQYF. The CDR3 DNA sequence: TGTGCCAGCAGCTTCATAGGCGGGAGGGCCGCCTACGAGCAGTACTTC.

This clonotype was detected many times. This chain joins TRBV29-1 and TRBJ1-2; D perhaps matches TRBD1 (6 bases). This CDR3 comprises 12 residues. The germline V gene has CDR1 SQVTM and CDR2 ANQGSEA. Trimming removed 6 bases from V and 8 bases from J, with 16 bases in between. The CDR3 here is CSVVEQGRGYTF. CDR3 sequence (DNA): TGCAGCGTGGTCGAACAGGGACGAGGCTACACCTTC. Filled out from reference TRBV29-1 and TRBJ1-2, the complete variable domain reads SAVISQKPSRDICQRGTSLTIQCQVDSQVTMMFWYRQQPGQSLTLIATANQGSEATYESGFVIDKFPISRPNLTFSTLTVSNMSPEDSSIYLCSVVEQGRGYTFGSGTRLTVV.

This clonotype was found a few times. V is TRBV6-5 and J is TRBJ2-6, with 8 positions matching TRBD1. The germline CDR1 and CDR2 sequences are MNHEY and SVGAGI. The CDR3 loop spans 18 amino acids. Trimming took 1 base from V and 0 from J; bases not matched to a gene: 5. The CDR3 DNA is TGTGCCAGCAGTTACTTCGGACAGGGAAGCTCTGGGGCCAACGTCCTGACTTTC. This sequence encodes CASSYFGQGSSGANVLTF.

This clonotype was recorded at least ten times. CDR3 bases: TGCGCCAGCAGTGAGTCACGGCAGGGGAGCGATCAGCCCCAGCATTTT. It specifies CASSESRQGSDQPQHF. The chain couples TRBV10-2 to TRBJ1-5; TRBD1 might be the D (6 bases). Germline V gene lookup returns CDR1 WSHSY and CDR2 SAAADI. CDR3 length: 16 residues. V was shortened by 0 bases and J by 5 bases, with 14 bases between the two germline ends.

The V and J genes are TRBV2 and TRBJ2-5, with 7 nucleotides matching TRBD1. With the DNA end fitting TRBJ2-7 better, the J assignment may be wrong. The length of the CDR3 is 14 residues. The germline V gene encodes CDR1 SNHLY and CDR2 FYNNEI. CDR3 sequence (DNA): TGTGCCAGCAGTGATAGGGGGCGCCCAGACGAGCAGTACTTC. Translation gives CASSDRGRPDEQYF.

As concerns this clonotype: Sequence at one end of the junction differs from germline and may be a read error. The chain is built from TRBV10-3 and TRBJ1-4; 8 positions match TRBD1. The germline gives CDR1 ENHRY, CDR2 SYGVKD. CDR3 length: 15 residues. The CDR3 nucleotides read TGTGCCAGCAGTATTGCAGGGGGCGGTTATGAAAAACTGTTTTTT. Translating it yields CASSIAGGGYEKLFF.

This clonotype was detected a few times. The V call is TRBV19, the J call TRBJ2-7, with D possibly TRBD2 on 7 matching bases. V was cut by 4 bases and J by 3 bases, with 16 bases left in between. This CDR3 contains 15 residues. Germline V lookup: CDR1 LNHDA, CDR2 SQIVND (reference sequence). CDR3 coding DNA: TGTGCCAGTAGTACCTCCCCGGGGGGCGACTACGAGCAGTACTTC. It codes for CASSTSPGGDYEQYF.

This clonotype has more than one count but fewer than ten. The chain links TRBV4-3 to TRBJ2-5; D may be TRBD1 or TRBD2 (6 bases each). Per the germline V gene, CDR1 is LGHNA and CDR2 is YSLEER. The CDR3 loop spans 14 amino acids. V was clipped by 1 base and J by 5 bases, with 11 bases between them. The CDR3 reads CASSQGVGGETQYF. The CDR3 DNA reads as TGCGCCAGCAGCCAAGGGGTAGGGGGGGAGACCCAGTACTTC.

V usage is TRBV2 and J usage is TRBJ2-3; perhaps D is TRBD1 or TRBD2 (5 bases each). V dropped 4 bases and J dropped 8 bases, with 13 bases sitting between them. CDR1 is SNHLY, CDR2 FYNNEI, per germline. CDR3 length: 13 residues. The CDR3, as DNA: TGTGCCAGCAGTGTAGAGGGGAGAGGTACGCAGTATTTT. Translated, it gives CASSVEGRGTQYF. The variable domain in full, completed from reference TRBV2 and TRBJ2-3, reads EPEVTQTPSHQVTQMGQEVILRCVPISNHLYFYWYRQILGQKVEFLVSFYNNEISEKSEIFDDQFSVERPDGSNFTLKIRSTKLEDSAMYFCASSVEGRGTQYFGPGTRLTVL.

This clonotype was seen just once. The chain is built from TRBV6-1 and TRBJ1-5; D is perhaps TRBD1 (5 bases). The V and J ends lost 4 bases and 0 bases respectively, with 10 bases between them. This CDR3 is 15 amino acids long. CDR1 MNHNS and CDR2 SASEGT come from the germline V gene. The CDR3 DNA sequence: TGTGCCAGCAGTGCGCAGGGAGATAGCAATCAGCCCCAGCATTTT. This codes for CASSAQGDSNQPQHF.

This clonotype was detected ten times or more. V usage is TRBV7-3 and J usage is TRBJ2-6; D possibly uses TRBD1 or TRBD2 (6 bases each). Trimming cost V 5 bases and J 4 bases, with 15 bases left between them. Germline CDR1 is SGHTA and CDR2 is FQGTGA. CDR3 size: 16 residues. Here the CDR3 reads CASSVLGGSGANVLTF. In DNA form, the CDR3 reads TGTGCCAGCAGCGTCCTAGGGGGGTCGGGGGCCAACGTCCTGACTTTC.

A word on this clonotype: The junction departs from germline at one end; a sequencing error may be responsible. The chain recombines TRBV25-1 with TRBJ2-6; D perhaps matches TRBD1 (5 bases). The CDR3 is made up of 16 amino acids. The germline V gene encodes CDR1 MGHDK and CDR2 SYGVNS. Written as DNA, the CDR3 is TGTGCCAGCAGGAACCCCCGTTCGGCTGGGGCCAACGTCCTGGCTTTC. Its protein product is CASRNPRSAGANVLAF.

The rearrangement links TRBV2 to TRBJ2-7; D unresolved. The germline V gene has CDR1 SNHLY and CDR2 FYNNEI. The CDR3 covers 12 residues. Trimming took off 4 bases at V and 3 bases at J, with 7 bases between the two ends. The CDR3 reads CASSGVHYEQYF. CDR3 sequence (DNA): TGTGCCAGCAGTGGGGTCCACTACGAGCAGTACTTC.